A selection of T cell receptor beta chains follows, all from one sample in a study of T cells after yellow fever vaccination. TCRdb reprocessed the 5' RACE reads with MiXCR, giving one entry per CDR3 protein. Of some 340,000 distinct CDR3 sequences listed, roughly 3.9% are singletons. The input for sequencing was PBMCs, taken 5 days after the yellow fever booster vaccination. All receptors come from a man younger than 35 who received the YFV17D yellow fever vaccine. The CDR3 runs from the conserved cysteine through the conserved F or W. The D gene is left open where the match is weak. Clone size is stated in some rows and not others, as once, few, many or a class when expanded.

CSATGTAGNTIYF,TGCAGTGCTACAGGGACTGCTGGAAACACCATATATTTT,TRBJ1-3,-,many,TRBV20-1
CASSPQLAGTNTQYF,TGTGCCAGCAGCCCCCAGCTAGCGGGCACAAATACGCAGTATTTT,TRBJ2-3,TRBD2,many,TRBV11-2
CASSPPNREGTYNEQFF,TGTGCCAGCTCACCACCCAACAGGGAGGGTACCTACAATGAGCAGTTCTTC,TRBJ2-1,-,few,TRBV18
CASSFGVNTDTQYF,TGTGCCAGCAGCTTTGGAGTGAACACAGATACGCAGTATTTT,TRBJ2-3,-,-,TRBV7-9
CASSFPGGTYNEQFF,TGTGCCAGCAGTTTCCCCGGGGGCACCTACAATGAGCAGTTCTTC,TRBJ2-1,-,few,TRBV12-3/TRBV12-4
CASSQDLGVPFNEQFF,TGTGCCAGCAGCCAAGATTTGGGGGTCCCTTTCAATGAGCAGTTCTTC,TRBJ2-1,-,-,TRBV3-1
CSARAEEGAYNEQFF,TGCAGTGCTAGAGCCGAGGAGGGGGCCTACAATGAGCAGTTCTTC,TRBJ2-1,-,many,TRBV20-1
CASSLTGTRGGGDTQYF,TGCGCCAGCAGCTTGACCGGGACTAGAGGCGGGGGAGATACGCAGTATTTT,TRBJ2-3,TRBD2,few,TRBV5-1
CSARNQGPGDTQYF,TGCAGTGCTAGGAATCAGGGCCCAGGGGATACGCAGTATTTT,TRBJ2-3,-,-,TRBV20-1
CASSPGPGTGGDQYF,TGCGCCAGCAGCCCGGGGCCCGGGACAGGGGGCGACCAGTACTTC,TRBJ2-7,TRBD1,many,TRBV5-1
CASSGSRGGYTF,TGCGCCAGCAGCGGATCGAGGGGTGGCTACACCTTC,TRBJ1-2,-,few,TRBV5-1
CASSPRRGAAYFTDTQYF,TGTGCCAGCAGCCCACGGAGGGGGGCAGCGTACTTCACAGATACGCAGTATTTT,TRBJ2-3,-,many,TRBV9
CASSLQGTSGGKQFF,TGTGCCAGCAGTCTGCAAGGGACTAGCGGGGGCAAGCAGTTCTTC,TRBJ2-1,TRBD2,few,TRBV12-3/TRBV12-4
CASSLRGAGELFF,TGTGCCAGCAGTTTACGGGGGGCCGGGGAGCTGTTTTTT,TRBJ2-2,TRBD2,many,TRBV27
CASSLRIRLAGHTDTQYF,TGTGCCAGCAGTTTAAGGATCCGACTAGCGGGGCACACAGATACGCAGTATTTT,TRBJ2-3,TRBD2,few,TRBV12-3/TRBV12-4
CASSQASTGGYEQYF,TGTGCCAGCAGCCAAGCGTCGACAGGGGGCTACGAGCAGTACTTC,TRBJ2-7,TRBD1,few,TRBV4-2
CASSLADGALVEAFF,TGCGCCAGCAGCTTGGCCGATGGGGCTTTGGTTGAAGCTTTCTTT,TRBJ1-1,-,-,TRBV5-1
CASSYLTVNTEAFF,TGTGCCAGCAGCTACTTGACAGTAAACACTGAAGCTTTCTTT,TRBJ1-1,-,many,TRBV6-6
CASSQSGDSNQPQHF,TGTGCCAGCAGCCAAAGTGGTGATAGCAATCAGCCCCAGCATTTT,TRBJ1-5,-,-,TRBV3-1
CAIRGTPDTQYF,TGTGCCATCAGGGGAACGCCAGATACGCAGTATTTT,TRBJ2-3,-,many,TRBV10-3
CAISGYNSGTYEQYF,TGTGCCATCAGTGGTTACAACAGTGGCACCTACGAGCAGTACTTC,TRBJ2-7,-,many,TRBV10-3
CASSYNVAQPQHF,TGTGCCAGCAGTTACAACGTGGCTCAGCCCCAGCATTTT,TRBJ1-5,-,-,TRBV4-2
CAAQTAFLDQPQHF,TGTGCCGCCCAAACGGCGTTTCTGGATCAGCCCCAGCATTTT,TRBJ1-5,-,few,TRBV28
CATRGNLAEAFF,TGTGCCACCAGGGGGAATTTAGCTGAAGCTTTCTTT,TRBJ1-1,TRBD1,-,TRBV27
CASSLAGAGSNQPQHF,TGTGCCAGCAGCTTGGCAGGGGCGGGGAGCAATCAGCCCCAGCATTTT,TRBJ1-5,-,-,TRBV7-2
CASSFGQGGNYEQYF,TGCGCCAGCAGCTTCGGACAGGGCGGGAACTACGAGCAGTACTTC,TRBJ2-7,TRBD1,-,TRBV5-1
CASSFRTSGGITDTQYF,TGTGCCAGCAGCTTCCGGACTAGCGGGGGAATCACAGATACGCAGTATTTT,TRBJ2-3,TRBD2,many,TRBV7-9
CASSLRAGDLYNEQFF,TGTGCCAGCAGCTTACGAGCGGGGGACCTCTACAATGAGCAGTTCTTC,TRBJ2-1,TRBD2,many,TRBV7-3
CSARETGRSSNQPQHF,TGCAGTGCTAGGGAGACAGGTCGTTCTAGCAATCAGCCCCAGCATTTT,TRBJ1-5,-,-,TRBV20-1
CASSQAQGASGGTDTQYF,TGTGCCAGCAGCCAAGCCCAGGGAGCTAGCGGGGGGACAGATACGCAGTATTTT,TRBJ2-3,TRBD2,-,TRBV4-2
CASSIWSLDQPQHF,TGTGCCAGTAGTATTTGGAGTCTCGATCAGCCCCAGCATTTT,TRBJ1-5,-,-,TRBV19
CATSERSSGALTGYTF,TGCGCCACCTCCGAGCGGTCCTCAGGTGCCCTAACTGGCTACACCTTC,TRBJ1-2,-,many,TRBV4-3
CASRFSAGLALSYNEQFF,TGTGCCAGCAGGTTTTCCGCCGGGCTAGCTTTGTCCTACAATGAGCAGTTCTTC,TRBJ2-1,-,many,TRBV7-8
CASSPGPSPTGREQFF,TGTGCCAGCAGCCCGGGCCCTAGTCCTACAGGGAGGGAGCAGTTCTTC,TRBJ2-1,-,-,TRBV5-6
CASRNSGQPTLYGYTF,TGTGCCAGCAGGAACTCCGGGCAGCCCACACTCTATGGCTACACCTTC,TRBJ1-2,-,-,TRBV28
CASSHVRDEQYF,TGTGCCAGCAGCCACGTCAGGGACGAGCAGTACTTC,TRBJ2-7,-,-,TRBV3-1
CASSFPPFNEQFF,TGTGCCAGCAGCTTCCCTCCTTTCAATGAGCAGTTCTTC,TRBJ2-1,-,-,TRBV7-2
CAAARAPQETQYF,TGCGCCGCCGCCCGGGCCCCGCAAGAGACCCAGTACTTC,TRBJ2-5,-,-,TRBV4-1
CASSQDLGQGYGYTF,TGTGCCAGCAGCCAAGATCTAGGCCAGGGGTACGGCTACACCTTC,TRBJ1-2,-,-,TRBV3-1
CASSVVAGAETQYF,TGTGCCAGCAGCGTAGTTGCAGGGGCGGAGACCCAGTACTTC,TRBJ2-5,-,many,TRBV9
CASSTGTYSEKLFF,TGTGCCAGCAGCACCGGGACTTACAGTGAAAAACTGTTTTTT,TRBJ1-4,-,few,TRBV5-6
CASYSERGQPQHF,TGTGCCAGCTATTCAGAAAGGGGTCAGCCCCAGCATTTT,TRBJ1-5,-,many,TRBV2
CASSLPVSSEAFF,TGTGCCAGCAGTTTACCGGTCTCTTCTGAAGCTTTCTTT,TRBJ1-1,-,many,TRBV28
CASSLGQARGYGYTF,TGTGCCAGCAGCTTGGGACAGGCAAGAGGCTATGGCTACACCTTC,TRBJ1-2,TRBD1,many,TRBV7-2
CASSPRTGRWGGELFF,TGTGCCAGTAGCCCCAGGACAGGGAGATGGGGCGGGGAGCTGTTTTTT,TRBJ2-2,TRBD1,-,TRBV19
CSASATGTGYGYTF,TGCAGTGCTAGCGCCACAGGGACGGGCTATGGCTACACCTTC,TRBJ1-2,-,many,TRBV20-1
CSVKELRLAGEYNEQFF,TGCAGCGTAAAGGAACTAAGACTAGCGGGGGAGTACAATGAGCAGTTCTTC,TRBJ2-1,TRBD2,few,TRBV29-1